The 5 T cell receptor beta chains below all came from one sample that was sequenced in a study of identical twins. TCRdb re-analysed the 5' RACE reads in MiXCR, keeping a single row per CDR3 protein. This sample has 500,000 to 650,000 distinct CDR3 sequences, with under 8.5% found just once. These sequences were also reported in another study, on yellow fever vaccine responses in identical twins.

The sequencing sample was made of PBMCs. The origin of the receptors is a woman under 30 in good health.

This clonotype has a count of ten or more. The chain has TRBV2 and TRBJ2-3; no clear D. In germline, CDR1 is SNHLY, CDR2 FYNNEI. The length of the CDR3 is 13 residues. Deletions cut 4 bases from V and 0 bases from J, with 5 bases between. The DNA for the CDR3 is TGTGCCAGCAGTGGCCAGAGCACAGATACGCAGTATTTT. Protein: CASSGQSTDTQYF.

This clonotype was counted at least ten times. The chain employs TRBV28 and TRBJ2-1; D is uncertain. This CDR3 is built from 16 residues. Trimming removed 10 bases at V and 3 bases at J, with 22 bases between. Germline CDR1 reads MDHEN; CDR2 reads SYDVKM. Here the CDR3 DNA reads TGTGCCACCGCAGTTTGGGGAACAGTTTACTACAATGAGCAGTTCTTC. Its translation is CATAVWGTVYYNEQFF.

This clonotype showed up many times. This CDR3 is CAISGGGSWPNEQFF. Here the CDR3 DNA reads TGTGCCATCAGTGGGGGCGGGAGCTGGCCCAATGAGCAGTTCTTC. The chain links TRBV10-3 to TRBJ2-1; 7 nucleotides agree with TRBD2. The CDR3 sequence is 15 residues long. The V and J ends lost 4 bases and 6 bases, in that order; junction bases with no gene match: 9. Germline values: CDR1 ENHRY, CDR2 SYGVKD.

This clonotype has only a few counts. The CDR3 sequence is CASSPRAGNTGELFF. The CDR3 region has the DNA TGTGCCAGCAGCCCGCGTGCGGGGAACACCGGGGAGCTGTTTTTT. The chain carries TRBV7-2 and TRBJ2-2; D perhaps matches TRBD2 (5 bases). V was trimmed by 5 bases and J by 1 base, leaving 11 bases between them. Germline values: CDR1 SGHTA, CDR2 FQGNSA. CDR3 size: 15 residues.

This clonotype was observed a handful of times. The chain employs TRBV5-6 and TRBJ1-5; perhaps TRBD1 as D (6 bases). V lost 2 bases, J lost 7 bases, and 7 bases lay in between. Germline CDR1 SGHDT, CDR2 YYEEEE. CDR3 length: 12 residues. CDR3 region: CASSFGQQPQHF. The CDR3 DNA sequence: TGTGCCAGCAGCTTTGGACAGCAGCCCCAGCATTTT.